This T cell receptor (beta chain) was obtained from a study of T cell responses to AZD1222 COVID-19 vaccine. Study-level findings and limits: White British donors predominated, females outnumbered males, and clonal diversity was possibly underestimated. Breadth and depth of Spike-specific TCRs rose after two AZD1222 doses. Baseline antibody screening turned up just six seropositive AZD1222 recipients. After the peak T cell response, and only then, were repertoires sampled.

Profiling relied on immunoSEQ multiplex PCR, and the TCRdb table lists in-frame clones only, not all of them. The table lists just under 150,000 clones, around nine tenths of them singletons, with under 2% in the top ten. With regard to this clone: As yet, its antigen is unknown.

The receptor comes from an adult who received the AZD1222 COVID-19 vaccine. Sequencing used peripheral blood, obtained 28 days after the second AZD1222 dose.

This CDR3 reads CASAPWDRAYEQYF. CDR3 coding DNA: TGTGCCAGCGCCCCCTGGGACAGGGCCTACGAGCAGTACTTC. The chain combines TRBV21-1 with TRBJ2-7; TRBD1, as called in the table, went unchecked against the DNA. TRBV21-1 is marked as a pseudogene. The CDR3 covers 14 residues.